These 12 T cell receptor beta chains were sequenced from one sample in a study of blood T cell repertoires in COVID-19. The method was immunoSEQ multiplex PCR; TCRdb's version includes in-frame clones alone and lacks a portion of them. This repertoire shows 60,000 to 75,000 clones, around 80% found once; its top ten account for 10% to 15%. Material for sequencing was peripheral blood. The source is a human donor in a cohort sampled during active COVID-19.

The rearrangement uses TRBV11-2 and TRBJ1-6; possibly TRBD1 for D (5 bases). V was clipped by 5 bases and J by 7 bases, with 18 bases between them. Germline lookup yields CDR1 SGHAT and CDR2 FQNNGV. CDR3 size: 16 residues. The DNA of the CDR3 is TGTGCCAGCAGCATAGCACAGGAGAACGCAAATTCACCCCTCCACTTT. Protein: CASSIAQENANSPLHF.

The genes are TRBV14 and TRBJ2-2; TRBD2 might be the D (5 bases). The CDR3 sequence is 15 residues long. Trimming left V 3 bases short and J 4 bases short, with 12 bases between. Germline-derived CDR1 and CDR2 are SGHDN and FVKESK. As DNA, the CDR3 is TGTGCCAGCAGCCAGAGCACTAGTCCCACCGGGGAGCTGTTTTTT. Its translation: CASSQSTSPTGELFF.

This clone was counted a single time. The chain couples TRBV6-5 to TRBJ1-2, with 9 bases aligning to TRBD1. Trimming cost V 6 bases and J 3 bases; bases outside gene matches: 8. CDR1 and CDR2 (germline): MNHEY, SVGAGI. The CDR3 has 15 amino acids. The CDR3 loop reads CASRIGTGQDYGYTF. DNA of the CDR3: TGTGCCAGCAGGATAGGGACAGGGCAGGACTATGGCTACACCTTC.

The chain couples TRBV5-6 to TRBJ2-1; D not certain. Trimming took off 3 bases at V and 5 bases at J, with 6 bases between the two ends. Germline assignment: CDR1 SGHDT and CDR2 YYEEEE. The CDR3 has 12 residues. The CDR3 region has the DNA TGTGCCAGCAGCTGGCGGAACAATGAGCAGTTCTTC. Its protein is CASSWRNNEQFF.

This clone was seen only a few times. The chain joins TRBV7-9 to TRBJ2-5; weak D call: TRBD1 (6 bases). CDR3 length: 16 amino acids. The V end was cut by 5 bases, the J end by 4 bases, with 20 bases between. Germline CDR1 SEHNR, CDR2 FQNEAQ (reference sequence). The CDR3 here is CASSPRGPVDRETQYF. The CDR3 nucleotides are TGTGCCAGCAGCCCCCGCGGACCGGTGGACAGAGAGACCCAGTACTTC.

This clone was counted only a few times. V gene TRBV9 combines with J gene TRBJ2-3; the match to TRBD2 covers 13 bases. This CDR3 has 19 amino acids. Trimming at V came to 0 bases and at J to 7 bases, leaving 14 bases not matched to a gene. Germline V lookup: CDR1 SGDLS, CDR2 YYNGEE. CDR3 sequence reads: CASSVGIFGGLAGVHTQYF. DNA for the CDR3: TGTGCCAGCAGCGTAGGGATTTTTGGTGGACTAGCGGGGGTACATACGCAGTATTTT.

The rearrangement uses TRBV6-5 and TRBJ2-7; TRBD1 matches 8 bases. This CDR3 comprises 13 residues. Germline assignment: CDR1 MNHEY and CDR2 SVGAGI. Trimming removed 6 bases from V and 1 base from J; junction bases left unmatched: 2. The CDR3 is CASRRQGSYEQYF. As DNA, the CDR3 is TGTGCCAGCAGACGACAGGGGTCCTACGAGCAGTACTTC.

The chain uses TRBV4-3 and TRBJ1-3, with D maybe TRBD1 (5 bases). Germline-derived CDR1 and CDR2 are LGHNA and YSLEER. This CDR3 has 16 amino acids. V was shortened by 0 bases and J by 1 base, with 10 bases between the two germline ends. The CDR3 region is CASSQEWGGSGNTIYF. The DNA of the CDR3 is TGCGCCAGCAGCCAAGAGTGGGGGGGGTCTGGAAACACCATATATTTT.

The chain carries TRBV19 and TRBJ2-7; D perhaps matches TRBD1 (6 bases). Germline V lookup: CDR1 LNHDA, CDR2 SQIVND (reference sequence). Trimming pared 11 bases from V and 1 base from J, leaving 24 bases between. This CDR3 region has 16 residues. The CDR3 sequence: CALKGPGAGSSYEQYF. The CDR3, as DNA: TGTGCCCTCAAAGGCCCAGGGGCTGGGAGTTCCTACGAGCAGTACTTC.

The gene calls are TRBV11-2 and TRBJ1-1; D is undetermined. Trimming pared 5 bases from V and 7 bases from J, leaving 8 bases between. The CDR3 spans 11 residues. Germline V lookup: CDR1 SGHAT, CDR2 FQNNGV. The CDR3 DNA is TGTGCCAGCAGCGCAGTACATGAAGCTTTCTTT. Amino acids: CASSAVHEAFF.

The chain combines TRBV3-1 (or the pseudogene TRBV3-2) with TRBJ2-3; 8 bases align to TRBD2. CDR3 length equals 17 residues. Per the germline V gene, CDR1 is LGHDT and CDR2 is YNNKEL (reference sequence). V lost 2 bases and J lost 0; bases outside the gene matches: 7. The CDR3 loop reads CASSQSLAAYSTDTQYF. In nucleotides, the CDR3 is TGTGCCAGCAGCCAATCACTAGCGGCATATAGCACAGATACGCAGTATTTT.

The chain has TRBV2 and TRBJ2-7; 11 nucleotides agree with TRBD2. CDR1 is SNHLY, CDR2 FYNNEI, per germline. The CDR3 is 17 residues long. V was clipped by 5 bases and J by 0 bases; unmatched bases: 9. The DNA for the CDR3 is TGTGCCAGCAGTTTCCCGACTAGCGGGGCCAACTCCTACGAGCAGTACTTC. It translates to CASSFPTSGANSYEQYF.